The clone carrying this T cell receptor (beta chain) showed up just a few times. Its antigen is unidentified. For TCR beta, libraries came from iRepertoire HTBI primers and Arm-PCR of CDR3 regions. A single record per CDR3 protein comes from TCRdb applying MiXCR to the multiplex PCR reads. Of hundreds of thousands of distinct CDR3 sequences listed, about a sixth are singletons. The data stem from a study of regulatory T cells in long-lasting Graves disease. Study-wide results and limits: Having few samples may have compromised the accuracy.

Time point denoted: newly diagnosed GD, antithyroid drugs for less than 3 months. Generation of the TCR library employed RNA extracted from PBMCs. This sample was shared with a second study, whose subject was T cells in Graves' hyperthyroidism and ophthalmopathy. That report notes: Across 18 months, stable Graves' hyperthyroidism was marked by no progression to ophthalmopathy.

The material sequenced was peripheral blood mononuclear cells (PBMCs), taken at new diagnosis, from a patient treated with antithyroid drugs. This sequence originates from a middle-aged man with Graves disease.

DNA of the CDR3: TGTGCCAGCAGTCTACCGGGACAGTCTAATGAAAAACTGTTTTTT. Translation gives CASSLPGQSNEKLFF. J is TRBJ1-4 and V is TRBV28; 7 bases are shared with TRBD1. The trim removed 5 bases at V and 3 bases at J, leaving 6 bases unmatched. The length of the CDR3 is 15 residues. Per germline, CDR1 MDHEN and CDR2 SYDVKM.